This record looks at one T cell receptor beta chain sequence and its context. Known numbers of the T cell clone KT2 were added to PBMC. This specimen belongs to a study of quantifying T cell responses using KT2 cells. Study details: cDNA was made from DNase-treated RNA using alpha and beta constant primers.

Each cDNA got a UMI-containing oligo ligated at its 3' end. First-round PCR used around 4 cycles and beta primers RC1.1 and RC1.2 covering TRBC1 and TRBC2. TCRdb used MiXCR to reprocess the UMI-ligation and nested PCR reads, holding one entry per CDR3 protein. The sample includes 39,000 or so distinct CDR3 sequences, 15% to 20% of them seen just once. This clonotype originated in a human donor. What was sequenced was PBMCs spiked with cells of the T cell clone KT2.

This chain's CDR3 is CATNGLEAFF. The CDR3, as DNA: TGTGCCACTAATGGACTTGAAGCTTTCTTT. The rearrangement links TRBV12-3 or TRBV12-4 to TRBJ1-1; D remains ambiguous. The CDR3 totals 10 residues. The germline V and J ends were trimmed by 10 bases and 7 bases, with 10 bases remaining between them.